A selection of T cell receptor beta chains follows, all from one sample in a study of PD-1 and CTLA-4 blockade in melanoma. The assay was immunoSEQ multiplex PCR, and TCRdb's table has in-frame clones only and misses some. The sample has tens of thousands of clones, 88% seen once. This material consisted of CD8+ T cells from peripheral blood, taken from a patient given anti-PD-1 treatment. The receptors derive from a human donor with melanoma. Each CDR3 is given with its conserved first and last residue. A D gene is named only where the DNA matches it firmly. Part of the rows lack a size; the others show once, few, many or a class for expanded clones.

TRBV12-3/TRBV12-4	NA	NA	TRBJ2-7	TGTGCCAGCAGTTTAGCCCACGAGCAGTACTTC	CASSLAHEQYF
TRBV21-1	once	NA	TRBJ2-1	TGTGCCAGCAGCTCGGGACTAGCGGGGGGGCAGAATGAGCAGTTCTTC	CASSSGLAGGQNEQFF
TRBV5-1	NA	NA	TRBJ1-6	TGCGCCAGCGCCCATGGGGAAAATTCACCCCTCCACTTT	CASAHGENSPLHF
TRBV7-8	NA	NA	TRBJ2-5	TGTGCCAGCAGCTTAGCCGCGTACCAAGAGACCCAGTACTTC	CASSLAAYQETQYF
TRBV7-6	NA	TRBD1	TRBJ2-7	TGTGCCAGCAGCTTAGGGGCAGGGGGCGCTTACGAGCAGTACTTC	CASSLGAGGAYEQYF
TRBV19	few	TRBD2	TRBJ2-1	TGTGCCAGTAGTATAGATCATGATAGCGGGTACAATGAGCAGTTCTTC	CASSIDHDSGYNEQFF
TRBV7-9	NA	NA	TRBJ1-1	TGTGCCAGCAGCTTAGGACGTCTCGAGAGGGAAGGAGGTGAAGCTTTCTTT	CASSLGRLEREGGEAFF
TRBV14	NA	NA	TRBJ1-1	TGTGCCAGCAGACCAAATCCTGCGACAGGAGCGAACACTGAAGCTTTCTTT	CASRPNPATGANTEAFF
TRBV28	NA	NA	TRBJ2-2	TGTGCCAGCAGTGGACCCACCGGGGAGCTGTTTTTT	CASSGPTGELFF
TRBV29-1	NA	NA	TRBJ2-3	TGCAGCGTTGAAGATATCGGGGACCCAAAATTCACAGATACGCAGTATTTT	CSVEDIGDPKFTDTQYF